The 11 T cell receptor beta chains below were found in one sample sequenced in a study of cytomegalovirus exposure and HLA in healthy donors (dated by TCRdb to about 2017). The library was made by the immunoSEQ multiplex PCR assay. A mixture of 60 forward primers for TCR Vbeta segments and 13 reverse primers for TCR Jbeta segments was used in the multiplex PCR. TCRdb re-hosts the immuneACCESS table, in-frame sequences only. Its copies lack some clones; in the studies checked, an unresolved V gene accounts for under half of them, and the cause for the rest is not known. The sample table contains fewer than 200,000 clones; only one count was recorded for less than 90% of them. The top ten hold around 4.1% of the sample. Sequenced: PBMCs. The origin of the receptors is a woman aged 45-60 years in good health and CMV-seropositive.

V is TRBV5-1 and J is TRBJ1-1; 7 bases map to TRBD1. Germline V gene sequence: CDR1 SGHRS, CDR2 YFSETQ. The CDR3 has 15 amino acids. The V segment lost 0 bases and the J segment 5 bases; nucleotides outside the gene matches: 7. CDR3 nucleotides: TGCGCCAGCAGCTTGGATAGGGGGCTGGAGACTGAAGCTTTCTTT. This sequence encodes CASSLDRGLETEAFF. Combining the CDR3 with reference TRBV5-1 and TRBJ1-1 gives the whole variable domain KAGVTQTPRYLIKTRGQQVTLSCSPISGHRSVSWYQQTPGQGLQFLFEYFSETQRNKGNFPGRFSGRQFSNSRSEMNVSTLELGDSALYLCASSLDRGLETEAFFGQGTRLTVV.

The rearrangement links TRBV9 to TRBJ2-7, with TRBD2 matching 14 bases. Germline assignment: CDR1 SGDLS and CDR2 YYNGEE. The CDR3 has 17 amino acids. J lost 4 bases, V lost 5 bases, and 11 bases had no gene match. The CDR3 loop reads CASRAGTSGSGIYEQYF. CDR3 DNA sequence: TGTGCCAGCAGGGCCGGGACTAGCGGGAGTGGGATTTACGAGCAGTACTTC. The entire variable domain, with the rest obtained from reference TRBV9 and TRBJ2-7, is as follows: DSGVTQTPKHLITATGQRVTLRCSPRSGDLSVYWYQQSLDQGLQFLIQYYNGEERAKGNILERFSAQQFPDLHSELNLSSLELGDSALYFCASRAGTSGSGIYEQYFGPGTRLTVT.

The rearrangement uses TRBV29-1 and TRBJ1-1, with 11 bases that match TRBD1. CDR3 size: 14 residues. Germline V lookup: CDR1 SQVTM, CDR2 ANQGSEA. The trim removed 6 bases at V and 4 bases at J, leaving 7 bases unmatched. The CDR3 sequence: CSVAGTGGRTEAFF. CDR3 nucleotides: TGCAGCGTGGCCGGGACAGGGGGTCGCACTGAAGCTTTCTTT. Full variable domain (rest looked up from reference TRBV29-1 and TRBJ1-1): SAVISQKPSRDICQRGTSLTIQCQVDSQVTMMFWYRQQPGQSLTLIATANQGSEATYESGFVIDKFPISRPNLTFSTLTVSNMSPEDSSIYLCSVAGTGGRTEAFFGQGTRLTVV.

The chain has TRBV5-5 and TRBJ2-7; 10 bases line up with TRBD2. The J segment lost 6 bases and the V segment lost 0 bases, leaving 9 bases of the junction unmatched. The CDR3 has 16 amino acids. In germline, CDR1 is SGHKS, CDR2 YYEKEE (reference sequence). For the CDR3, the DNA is TGTGCCAGCAGCTTGGCCCCGACTAGCGGGCTTCGCGAGCAGTACTTC. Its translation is CASSLAPTSGLREQYF.

The CDR3 region has the DNA TGTGCCAGCAGGCGGACAGGCGACTCTTCCTACGAGCAGTACTTC. Translation gives CASRRTGDSSYEQYF. The V gene is TRBV28, the J gene TRBJ2-7, with TRBD1 matching over 7 bases. The germline V gene has CDR1 MDHEN and CDR2 SYDVKM. V shed 6 bases, J shed 1 base, and the junction held 9 bases outside the gene matches. This CDR3 is 15 amino acids long.

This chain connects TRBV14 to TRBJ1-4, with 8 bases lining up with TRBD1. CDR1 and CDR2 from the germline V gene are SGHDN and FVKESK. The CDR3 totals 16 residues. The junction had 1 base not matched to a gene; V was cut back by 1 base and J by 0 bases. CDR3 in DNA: TGTGCCAGCAGCCAAGTGACAGGGGCAACTAATGAAAAACTGTTTTTT. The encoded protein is CASSQVTGATNEKLFF. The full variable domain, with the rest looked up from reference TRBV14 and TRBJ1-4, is EAGVTQFPSHSVIEKGQTVTLRCDPISGHDNLYWYRRVMGKEIKFLLHFVKESKQDESGMPNNRFLAERTGGTYSTLKVQPAELEDSGVYFCASSQVTGATNEKLFFGSGTQLSVL.

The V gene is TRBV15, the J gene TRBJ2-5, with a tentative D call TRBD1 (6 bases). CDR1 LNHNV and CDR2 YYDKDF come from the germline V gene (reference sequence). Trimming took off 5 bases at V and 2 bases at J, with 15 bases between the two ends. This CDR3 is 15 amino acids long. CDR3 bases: TGTGCCACCAGCCCCATCAGGGGTGGGCAAGAGACCCAGTACTTC. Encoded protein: CATSPIRGGQETQYF.

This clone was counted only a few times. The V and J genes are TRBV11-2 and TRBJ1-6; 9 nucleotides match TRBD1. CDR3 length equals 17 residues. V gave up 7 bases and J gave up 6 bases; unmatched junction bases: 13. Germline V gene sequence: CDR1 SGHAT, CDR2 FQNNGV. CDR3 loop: CASTTRLKGQGNSPLHF. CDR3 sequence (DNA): TGTGCCAGCACCACCAGATTGAAGGGACAGGGTAATTCACCCCTCCACTTT.

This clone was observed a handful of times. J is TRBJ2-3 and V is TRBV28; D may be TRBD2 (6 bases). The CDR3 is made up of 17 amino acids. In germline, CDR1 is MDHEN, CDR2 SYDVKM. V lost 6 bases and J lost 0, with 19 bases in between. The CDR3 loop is CASRKGGASLSTDTQYF. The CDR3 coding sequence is TGTGCCAGCAGGAAAGGCGGGGCATCCCTTAGCACAGATACGCAGTATTTT.

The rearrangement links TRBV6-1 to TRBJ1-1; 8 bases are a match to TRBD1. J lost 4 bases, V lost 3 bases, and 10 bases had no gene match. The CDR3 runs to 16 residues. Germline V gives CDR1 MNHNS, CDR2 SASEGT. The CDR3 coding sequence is TGTGCCAGCAGTGAGGCTCTCGGACAGGGTAGCACTGAAGCTTTCTTT. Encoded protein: CASSEALGQGSTEAFF.

The CDR3 here is CASSPTAGERRTDTQYF. As DNA, the CDR3 is TGTGCCAGCAGCCCTACCGCGGGAGAACGTAGGACAGATACGCAGTATTTT. This rearrangement joins TRBV7-3 to TRBJ2-3; 7 bases are a match to TRBD2. The germline CDR1 and CDR2 sequences are SGHTA and FQGTGA. Germline trimming cut 5 bases from V and 3 bases from J; bases unmatched to any gene: 14. This CDR3 spans 17 amino acids.